The entry that follows covers one T cell receptor (beta chain) sequence. Its antigen has not been determined. Per-nucleotide qualities are absent, and no much larger clonotype sits a single base away. The sample comes from a study of immune evolution from preneoplasia to lung adenocarcinoma (TCRdb year 2021). Context from the whole study: HLA loss of heterozygosity was seen in roughly 6.6%, 14% and 36% of AIS, MIA and ADC lesions, and in no AAH lesions. The study combined immune gene expression, TCR sequencing and multiplex immunofluorescence to profile immune contexture across lung adenocarcinoma precursors and invasive adenocarcinoma. Resected precursor lesions (AAH, AIS, MIA) and invasive adenocarcinomas were compared against paired morphologically normal lung tissue. The sample size was set by how many specimens were available, not by a prior power calculation. Whole exome sequencing and methylation data from the same cohort of nodules were integrated with the immune data. A total of under 60 patients with pulmonary nodules who underwent surgical resection were included in the overall cohort. A total of roughly 46 patients contributed TCR sequencing data. It was reported in the study that under 110 samples were used for TCR sequencing. Class I HLA alleles were inferred from exome data with POLYSOLVER, and allele-specific HLA loss was detected with LOHHLA. Broad study findings and their caveats: The findings rested on association rather than direct causation, and larger cohorts with long-term follow-up and longitudinal biopsies were considered necessary. Because all patients were from Japan and China, applicability to Western populations was uncertain. KRAS-mutant nodules showed the highest T cell clonality compared with EGFR-mutant or double wild-type lesions. Top T cell clone frequencies were highest in normal lung and appeared to decrease progressively from AAH through AIS, MIA and invasive adenocarcinoma. The highest clonality was observed in normal lung, whereas higher T cell density and diversity but lower clonality appeared to be present in later-stage lesions.

Using the immunoSEQ hsTCRbeta Kit, TCR beta CDR3 regions were sequenced from DNA. The paper's processing steps were these. TCR sequencing data were analysed with the ImmunoSEQ Analyzer. T cell clonality was defined as 1 minus Pielou's evenness, calculated on productive rearrangements. To measure T cell diversity, the inverse Simpson index was applied to productive templates. T cell density was TCR beta template counts normalized to usable DNA, estimated by amplifying and sequencing housekeeping genes. TCR metrics were compared across histologic stages using two-sided Kruskal-Wallis tests. As stored in TCRdb, this immuneACCESS dataset retains in-frame rearrangements with V and J assigned. A fraction of the clones does not appear; measured against another copy, unresolved V genes explain less than half of the discrepancy, and the remainder lacks a known reason. V, J and clone size are taken as reported in that table, and D and trimming were inferred from the DNA itself. The sample table shows 9,000 to 13,000 clones, and 86% are seen once. Less than 4% of the sample belongs to the ten largest clones.

The CDR3 runs 12 amino acids, cysteine and phenylalanine included. Of all the DNA, just the CDR3 is kept, 36 bases in frame from base 1. Clipping removes 6 bases from V and 12 bases from J, with 6 as the unmatched junction base count. As encoded in the germline V gene, CDR1 is SNHLY while CDR2 is FYNNEI. Resection was performed on patients in Japan or China between the mid-2010s and the late 2010s. Two lung cancer pathologists independently reviewed H&E slides to confirm the histologic diagnosis of every case. For nucleic acid extraction, premalignant or tumor cells were enriched by macro-dissection following pathologic assessment. FFPE tissue was used for DNA isolation with the AllPrep DNA/RNA FFPE Kit.

This chain joins TRBV2 to TRBJ2-1, with 9 central nucleotides matching TRBD2. The sequenced material came from FFPE invasive lung adenocarcinoma tissue. The sample's cell subset or site label is to be understood as: frankly invasive lung adenocarcinoma (ADC). The TCR was taken from a person between 65 and 79 years old with invasive lung adenocarcinoma. The encoded CDR3 is CASSSLSGRQFF. The bases read TGTGCCAGCAGCTCCCTTAGCGGGAGGCAGTTCTTC.